Included here is one T cell receptor beta chain sequence, with context. Its antigen is not identified. The source of the sample is a study of cytomegalovirus exposure and HLA in healthy donors. The CDR3 is 14 amino acids. The germline CDR1 and CDR2 sequences are MNHNY and SVGAGI (reference sequence). Trimming took 3 bases from V and 1 from J, leaving 9 bases between them. Study-wide points: A later analysis linked about 17,000 TCR beta sequences to HLA alleles at 0.05 false discovery rate.

Primers for the PCR totalled 60 Vbeta and 13 Jbeta. Data came from immunoSEQ multiplex PCR; TCRdb stores just in-frame clones and leaves some out. The top ten clones hold under 7.5% of a sample with approximately 150,000 clones, more than 55% of them seen once. This receptor was taken from a woman aged 55 to 70 in good health and CMV-seronegative. Input material: PBMCs. The J gene is TRBJ1-1, the V gene TRBV6-6; D is possibly TRBD1 (5 bases). The chain's CDR3 is CASSYTGWNTEAFF. For the CDR3, the DNA is TGTGCCAGCAGTTATACAGGTTGGAACACTGAAGCTTTCTTT.